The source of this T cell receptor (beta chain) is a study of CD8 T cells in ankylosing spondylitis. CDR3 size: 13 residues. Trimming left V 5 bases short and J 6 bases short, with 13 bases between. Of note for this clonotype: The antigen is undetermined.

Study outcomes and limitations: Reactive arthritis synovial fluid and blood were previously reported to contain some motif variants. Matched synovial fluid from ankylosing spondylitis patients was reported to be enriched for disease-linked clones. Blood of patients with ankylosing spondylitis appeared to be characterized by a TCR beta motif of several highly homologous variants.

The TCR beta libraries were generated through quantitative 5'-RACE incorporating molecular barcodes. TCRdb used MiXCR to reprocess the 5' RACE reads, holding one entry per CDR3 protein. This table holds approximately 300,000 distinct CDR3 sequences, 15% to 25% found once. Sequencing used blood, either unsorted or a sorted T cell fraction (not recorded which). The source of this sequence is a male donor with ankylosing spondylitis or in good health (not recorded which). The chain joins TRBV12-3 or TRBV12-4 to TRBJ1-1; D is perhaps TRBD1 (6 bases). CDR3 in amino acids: CASSLTGSAEAFF. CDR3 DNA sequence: TGTGCCAGCAGTCTAACAGGGAGCGCTGAAGCTTTCTTT.